This T cell receptor (beta chain) was captured by sequencing in a study of T cells in Graves' hyperthyroidism and ophthalmopathy. Study background: Sampling of peripheral blood happened at initial diagnosis, prior to any treatment.

Between the trimmed V and J ends, which lost 7 bases and 11 bases, there was a span of 8 bases. The CDR3 totals 9 residues. CDR1 LNHDA and CDR2 SQIVND come from the germline V gene (reference sequence). The investigators amplified TCR beta CDR3 regions from RNA transcripts. HTBI primers were used for first-round RT-PCR of the TCR CDR3. MiXCR, applied by TCRdb to the multiplex PCR reads, yields one record per CDR3 protein. The repertoire holds some 510,000 distinct CDR3 sequences, with roughly 20% as singletons. Remarks on this clonotype: Its antigen is unknown. A much larger clone differs by one base, so this may be a read error. The conserved closing phenylalanine or tryptophan is absent in this CDR3, likely reflecting a read error.

Study conclusions and caveats: Ophthalmopathy cases were set apart from stable hyperthyroidism by a 13 V-J model. Model predictions of ophthalmopathy came a median approximately 6 months before onset.

The receptor was isolated from a man younger than 35 with Graves' hyperthyroidism. The sample was blood. This rearrangement joins TRBV19 to TRBJ1-1, with D unclear. The CDR3 sequence is CASTVGAFV. The CDR3 DNA follows: TGTGCCAGTACCGTCGGTGCTTTCGTT.